This T cell receptor beta chain was recorded in a study of blood T cells in healthy people across ages. Broader study findings: Measured against age, TCR beta diversity per million T cells decreased in a roughly linear manner.

With a J-beta primer mix and a sample-barcoded 5' primer, a second PCR ran roughly 6 to 11 cycles. TCRdb re-derived calls from the 5' RACE reads in MiXCR, one entry per CDR3 protein. Among about 780,000 distinct CDR3 sequences, about 42% were seen once, and the ten largest hold 15% to 20%. The germline V gene encodes CDR1 SQVTM and CDR2 ANQGSEA. Trimming pared 6 bases from V and 4 bases from J, leaving 9 bases between. The CDR3 has 12 residues. As regards this clonotype: Its antigen is unidentified.

The sequenced sample was blood. The receptor was isolated from a man older than 75 in good health. This rearrangement joins TRBV29-1 to TRBJ1-4; D remains unclear. CDR3 region: CSVQGYNEKLFF. The CDR3 DNA sequence: TGCAGCGTCCAAGGATATAATGAAAAACTGTTTTTT. The whole variable domain, remainder taken from reference TRBV29-1 and TRBJ1-4, is SAVISQKPSRDICQRGTSLTIQCQVDSQVTMMFWYRQQPGQSLTLIATANQGSEATYESGFVIDKFPISRPNLTFSTLTVSNMSPEDSSIYLCSVQGYNEKLFFGSGTQLSVL.